A single sample is the source of the 31 T cell receptor beta chains below, sequenced in a study of blood T cell repertoires in COVID-19. Using immunoSEQ multiplex PCR, the repertoire was profiled, and TCRdb retains in-frame clones only, with some absent. Of some 100,000 clones in the sample, roughly 92% are singletons; the top ten hold around 6%. The sample consisted of peripheral blood. Source of these receptors: a man in his sixties or seventies with acute or convalescent COVID-19.

This chain uses TRBV5-1 with TRBJ1-2, with TRBD1 matching 12 bases. V lost 0 bases and J lost 7; bases outside the gene matches: 4. Germline-derived CDR1 and CDR2 are SGHRS and YFSETQ. The CDR3 runs to 15 residues. Here the CDR3 DNA reads TGCGCCAGCAGCTTGGAGGGACAGGGGGCTGCTGGCTACACCTTC. This translates into CASSLEGQGAAGYTF.

The chain recombines TRBV11-1 with TRBJ1-1; TRBD1 matches at 11 bases. The V and J ends lost 5 bases and 2 bases, in that order; junction bases with no gene match: 7. The CDR3 length is 16 residues. Germline loops: CDR1 SGHAT, CDR2 FQDESV (reference sequence). The CDR3 nucleotides are TGTGCCAGCAGCCCACTGGACAGGGGGCAAAACACTGAAGCTTTCTTT. It specifies CASSPLDRGQNTEAFF. Together with reference TRBV11-1 and TRBJ1-1, the CDR3 gives the full variable domain: EAEVAQSPRYKITEKSQAVAFWCDPISGHATLYWYRQILGQGPELLVQFQDESVVDDSQLPKDRFSAERLKGVDSTLKIQPAELGDSAMYLCASSPLDRGQNTEAFFGQGTRLTVV.

V usage is TRBV18 and J usage is TRBJ2-3, with D possibly being TRBD2 (5 bases). V was trimmed by 6 bases and J by 0 bases, leaving 13 bases between them. This CDR3 contains 15 residues. The germline V gene encodes CDR1 KGHSH and CDR2 LQKENI. The CDR3 loop reads CASSPVSGSTDTQYF. Here the CDR3 DNA reads TGTGCCAGCTCCCCCGTGAGCGGAAGCACAGATACGCAGTATTTT.

This clone was counted once. The rearrangement uses TRBV3-1 (or the pseudogene TRBV3-2) and TRBJ1-2, with TRBD1 identical over 7 bases. Germline lookup yields CDR1 LGHDT and CDR2 YNNKEL (reference sequence). The CDR3 sequence is 12 residues long. Losses at the gene ends were 5 bases for V and 5 bases for J; bases not matched to a gene: 2. CDR3 coding DNA: TGTGCCAGCAGCGTACAGGGGTATGGCTACACCTTC. Translating it yields CASSVQGYGYTF.

The chain carries TRBV6-5 and TRBJ1-2; TRBD1 matches at 7 bases. V was clipped by 0 bases and J by 2 bases; unmatched bases: 3. The CDR3 is 15 residues long. Germline V gene sequence: CDR1 MNHEY, CDR2 SVGAGI. The CDR3, as DNA: TGTGCCAGCAGTTACTCCCCAGGGGGGAACTATGGCTACACCTTC. Encoded protein: CASSYSPGGNYGYTF.

CDR3 sequence reads: CASSYLQGNEQFF. CDR3 sequence (DNA): TGTGCCAGCAGTTACTTACAGGGGAATGAGCAGTTCTTC. This chain uses TRBV6-2 or TRBV6-3 with TRBJ2-1; 7 bases line up with TRBD1. CDR3 length: 13 amino acids. Germline lookup yields CDR1 MNHEY and CDR2 SVGEGT. V was clipped by 1 base and J by 7 bases; unmatched bases: 1.

This clone showed up just once. V is TRBV7-3 and J is TRBJ2-1; the match to TRBD2 covers 14 bases. This CDR3 contains 16 residues. J was trimmed by 7 bases and V by 5 bases; bases with no gene match: 7. In germline, CDR1 is SGHTA, CDR2 FQGTGA. The CDR3: CASSISGTSGSNEQFF. In DNA, the CDR3 is TGTGCCAGCAGCATCTCCGGGACTAGCGGGAGTAATGAGCAGTTCTTC.

The gene calls are TRBV9 and TRBJ2-1, with 8 bases that match TRBD2. The germline gives CDR1 SGDLS, CDR2 YYNGEE. This CDR3 comprises 16 residues. The V segment lost 4 bases and the J segment 0 bases; nucleotides outside the gene matches: 6. The CDR3 here is CASSPRTSSSYNEQFF. The CDR3, as DNA: TGTGCCAGCAGCCCCCGGACTAGCTCCTCCTACAATGAGCAGTTCTTC.

This chain joins TRBV7-6 and TRBJ1-1; maybe TRBD1 (6 bases). Trimming cost V 1 base and J 10 bases, with 19 bases left between them. CDR3 length equals 15 residues. Germline lookup yields CDR1 SGHVS and CDR2 FNYEAQ. Written as DNA, the CDR3 is TGTGCCAGCAGCTTAGAGCGGGGGCGCGGATCTCGAGCTTTCTTT. It codes for CASSLERGRGSRAFF.

Concerning this clone: This CDR3 is also generated by other DNA sequences in the sample. The CDR3 region has the DNA TGTGCCAGCAGCTCCACCCAACAGGGAGTGGAAGGAAAACTGTTTTTT. Protein: CASSSTQQGVEGKLFF. This rearrangement joins TRBV7-9 to TRBJ1-4, with a tentative D call TRBD1 (6 bases). V lost 4 bases and J lost 10, with 22 bases in between. CDR3 length: 16 amino acids. Germline V CDR1 and CDR2: SEHNR, FQNEAQ (reference sequence). Variable domain in full (rest from reference TRBV7-9 and TRBJ1-4): DTGVSQNPRHKITKRGQNVTFRCDPISEHNRLYWYRQTLGQGPEFLTYFQNEAQLEKSRLLSDRFSAERPKGSFSTLEIQRTEQGDSAMYLCASSSTQQGVEGKLFFGSGTQLSVL.

In this sample, this clone turned up once. The chain combines TRBV14 with TRBJ2-3; D perhaps matches TRBD2 (6 bases). The V gene lost 2 bases and the J gene lost 2 bases, with 11 bases spanning the gap. Germline V CDR1 and CDR2: SGHDN, FVKESK. The CDR3 length is 15 residues. The CDR3, as DNA: TGTGCCAGCAGCCAACGGTGGGGGGACACAGATACGCAGTATTTT. Amino acids: CASSQRWGDTDTQYF.

This chain links TRBV19 with TRBJ1-4, with D hard to call. CDR3 length: 14 residues. Germline V gene lookup returns CDR1 LNHDA and CDR2 SQIVND (reference sequence). V lost 1 base and J lost 4, with 7 bases in between. CDR3 region: CASSIARVNEKLFF. The DNA of the CDR3 is TGTGCCAGTAGTATAGCGAGGGTTAATGAAAAACTGTTTTTT. Complete variable domain (other parts from reference TRBV19 and TRBJ1-4): DGGITQSPKYLFRKEGQNVTLSCEQNLNHDAMYWYRQDPGQGLRLIYYSQIVNDFQKGDIAEGYSVSREKKESFPLTVTSAQKNPTAFYLCASSIARVNEKLFFGSGTQLSVL.

The chain couples TRBV5-5 to TRBJ2-3, with D possibly being TRBD2 (7 bases). The germline gives CDR1 SGHKS, CDR2 YYEKEE (reference sequence). The CDR3 has 16 residues. Trimming left V 4 bases short and J 2 bases short, with 17 bases between. Here the CDR3 reads CASSTDGGGPTDTQYF. In DNA, the CDR3 is TGTGCCAGCAGCACAGATGGCGGGGGCCCCACAGATACGCAGTATTTT.

The CDR3, as DNA: TGCGCCAGCAGCTTGGCCAGCGGGGGGGCCAACCAAGAGACCCAGTACTTC. It is translated as CASSLASGGANQETQYF. The genes are TRBV5-1 and TRBJ2-5; TRBD2 matches 10 bases. The CDR3 spans 17 residues. Trimming at V came to 0 bases and at J to 0 bases, leaving 5 bases not matched to a gene. In germline, CDR1 is SGHRS, CDR2 YFSETQ.

J is TRBJ2-1 and V is TRBV19; TRBD1 is a possible D gene (6 bases). The germline V gene encodes CDR1 LNHDA and CDR2 SQIVND (reference sequence). CDR3 length: 15 residues. The V and J ends lost 2 bases and 6 bases respectively, with 14 bases between them. DNA for the CDR3: TGTGCCAGTAGTATAAAGGACAGAGGTATCAATGAGCAGTTCTTC. Translating it yields CASSIKDRGINEQFF.

This chain's CDR3 is CASSPGTSVEDTQYF. The DNA of the CDR3 is TGTGCCAGCAGCCCCGGGACTAGCGTTGAAGATACGCAGTATTTT. The genes are TRBV9 and TRBJ2-3, with 10 bases identical to TRBD2. The CDR3 totals 15 residues. Germline CDR1 is SGDLS and CDR2 is YYNGEE. J gave up 5 bases and V 4 bases, and 7 bases lay outside the gene matches.

This sequence joins TRBV7-2 and TRBJ1-6, with TRBD1 as a possible D gene (6 bases). With 1 base removed from V and 8 bases from J, the gap between germline ends came to 12 bases. Germline loops: CDR1 SGHTA, CDR2 FQGNSA. The CDR3 extends over 15 amino acids. CDR3 in amino acids: CASSLVGGRDSPLHF. For the CDR3, the DNA is TGTGCCAGCAGCTTAGTGGGGGGGCGAGATTCACCCCTCCACTTT.

The genes are TRBV5-8 and TRBJ1-2; D not certain. CDR3 length: 12 residues. V lost 4 bases and J lost 3, with 7 bases in between. Germline CDR1 SGHTS, CDR2 YDEGEE. The CDR3, as DNA: TGTGCCAGCAGCAGGGAGGACTATGGCTACACCTTC. Encoded protein: CASSREDYGYTF.

The chain links TRBV29-1 to TRBJ2-7, with TRBD2 matching over 7 bases. The CDR3 spans 12 residues. From germline, CDR1 is SQVTM and CDR2 ANQGSEA. J gave up 9 bases and V 4 bases, and 9 bases lay outside the gene matches. For the CDR3, the DNA is TGCAGCGTTGGAAATAACCCGGGAGGGCAGTACTTC. Its translation is CSVGNNPGGQYF.

The J gene is TRBJ1-4, the V gene TRBV12-3 or TRBV12-4; TRBD1 agrees at 7 bases. J lost 5 bases, V lost 6 bases, and 3 bases had no gene match. CDR3 length equals 13 residues. CDR3 in amino acids: CASRDRTNEKLFF. Written as DNA, the CDR3 is TGTGCCAGCAGGGACAGGACGAATGAAAAACTGTTTTTT.

The rearrangement uses TRBV5-4 and TRBJ2-2, with 9 positions matching TRBD1. V was pared by 4 bases and J by 9 bases, with 7 bases of the junction left unmatched. The CDR3 contains 14 residues. CDR1 and CDR2 (germline): SGHNT, YYREEE (reference sequence). The CDR3, as DNA: TGTGCCAGCAGCGGGGGACAGGGTGTACGGGAGCTGTTTTTT. Translated, it gives CASSGGQGVRELFF.

This chain uses TRBV19 with TRBJ2-1; TRBD1 agrees at 8 bases. After removal of 6 bases from V and 9 bases from J, the junction contained 10 bases not matched to a gene. This CDR3 is 14 amino acids long. CDR1 is LNHDA, CDR2 SQIVND, per germline (reference sequence). The CDR3 DNA sequence: TGTGCCAGTAGAAAGGACAGGGTTCGTAGTGAGCAGTTCTTC. This gives the protein CASRKDRVRSEQFF.

This clone has only one observation. This chain uses TRBV4-1 with TRBJ2-2; TRBD1 matches at 9 bases. Germline values: CDR1 MGHRA, CDR2 YSYEKL. This CDR3 spans 14 amino acids. After removal of 4 bases from V and 6 bases from J, the junction contained 3 bases not matched to a gene. CDR3 sequence reads: CASSPRTGAGELFF. In nucleotides, the CDR3 is TGCGCCAGCAGCCCCCGGACAGGGGCCGGGGAGCTGTTTTTT.

The J gene is TRBJ2-3, the V gene TRBV13; tentatively, D is TRBD1 (6 bases). This CDR3 region has 16 residues. Trimming shortened V by 0 bases and J by 3 bases, and 13 bases separated the two germline ends. Per the germline V gene, CDR1 is PRHDT and CDR2 is FYEKMQ (reference sequence). For the CDR3, the DNA is TGTGCCAGCAGCTTAGGCGGACAGATGGTGACAGATACGCAGTATTTT. Its translation: CASSLGGQMVTDTQYF.

V and J are TRBV7-8 and TRBJ1-2, with D tentatively TRBD1 (6 bases). Trimming removed 1 base at V and 7 bases at J, with 16 bases between. Germline CDR1 SGHVS, CDR2 FQNEAQ. The CDR3 runs to 15 residues. The CDR3 here is CASSLDLGAAGGYTF. For the CDR3, the DNA is TGTGCCAGCAGCTTAGATCTGGGGGCCGCAGGTGGCTACACCTTC.

The gene calls are TRBV5-1 and TRBJ2-7; D gene unclear. The CDR3 covers 12 residues. Trimming took off 1 base at V and 6 bases at J, with 8 bases between the two ends. Germline V gene lookup returns CDR1 SGHRS and CDR2 YFSETQ. The CDR3 region is CASSLSRGEQYF. The DNA for the CDR3 is TGCGCCAGCAGCTTGAGTCGCGGCGAGCAGTACTTC.

This chain links TRBV15 with TRBJ2-7; D is perhaps TRBD2 (7 bases). V was clipped by 0 bases and J by 9 bases, with 21 bases between them. The CDR3 runs 16 residues. Germline lookup yields CDR1 LNHNV and CDR2 YYDKDF (reference sequence). Written as DNA, the CDR3 is TGTGCCACCAGCAGAGATAAAGGGGGGGTACGCACTTGGCAGTACTTC. This encodes CATSRDKGGVRTWQYF.

The rearrangement joins TRBV5-1 to TRBJ1-2; TRBD1 is a possible D gene (6 bases). V lost 0 bases and J 5 bases, leaving 14 bases between the germline ends. This CDR3 has 15 residues. Germline V lookup: CDR1 SGHRS, CDR2 YFSETQ. The CDR3: CASSLGAGGGYGYTF. CDR3 DNA: TGCGCCAGCAGCTTGGGTGCGGGGGGCGGATATGGCTACACCTTC.

The V gene is TRBV18, the J gene TRBJ1-5; no firm D call. V lost 5 bases, J lost 7 bases, and 12 bases lay in between. This CDR3 is built from 13 residues. CDR1 is KGHSH, CDR2 LQKENI, per germline. The DNA of the CDR3 is TGTGCCAGCTCAAAGCCTCCGGGGCAGCCCCAGCATTTT. Its translation is CASSKPPGQPQHF.

The DNA for the CDR3 is TGTGCCAGCAGTGTCCTAGACAGGGGGCTGTGGCCCCAGCATTTT. The encoded protein is CASSVLDRGLWPQHF. The genes are TRBV6-2 or TRBV6-3 and TRBJ1-5; 10 positions match TRBD1. This CDR3 contains 15 residues. Per the germline V gene, CDR1 is MNHEY and CDR2 is SVGEGT. The V segment lost 5 bases and the J segment 9 bases; nucleotides outside the gene matches: 10.

DNA of the CDR3: TGTGCCAAGCCCGCGAGGGATTCGGGGCAGCCCCAGCATTTT. Translation gives CAKPARDSGQPQHF. V gene TRBV24-1 combines with J gene TRBJ1-5; D is uncertain. The germline V gene encodes CDR1 KGHDR and CDR2 SFDVKD. CDR3 length equals 14 residues. V lost 11 bases to trimming and J lost 7 bases, with 20 bases between them.